The 5 T cell receptor beta chains in this list originate from one sample, sequenced in a study of T cell changes during pregnancy in multiple sclerosis. Sequencing used immunoSEQ multiplex PCR; TCRdb keeps in-frame clones, though not all of them. The sample shows more than 65,000 clones, roughly 90% of them seen only once. Sequencing used peripheral blood, obtained after pregnancy. The source of these receptors is a female donor in good health, enrolled as a control in a pregnancy study.

The gene calls are TRBV7-9 and TRBJ1-1, with 9 positions matching TRBD1. CDR3 length: 14 residues. With V trimmed by 5 bases and J by 7 bases, 8 bases remained unmatched. Germline CDR1 reads SEHNR; CDR2 reads FQNEAQ (reference sequence). CDR3 sequence: CASSLRDRAGEAFF. In nucleotides, the CDR3 is TGTGCCAGCAGCCTCCGGGACAGGGCGGGTGAAGCTTTCTTT. The whole variable domain, filled in from reference TRBV7-9 and TRBJ1-1, reads DTGVSQNPRHKITKRGQNVTFRCDPISEHNRLYWYRQTLGQGPEFLTYFQNEAQLEKSRLLSDRFSAERPKGSFSTLEIQRTEQGDSAMYLCASSLRDRAGEAFFGQGTRLTVV.

The rearrangement joins TRBV5-6 to TRBJ2-7, with a possible D match to TRBD1 (5 bases). V lost 0 bases and J lost 0, with 7 bases in between. CDR1 and CDR2 (germline): SGHDT, YYEEEE. This CDR3 has 14 residues. Here the CDR3 DNA reads TGTGCCAGCAGCTTGGCTGGGGCCTCCTACGAGCAGTACTTC. Residues: CASSLAGASYEQYF.

There are a few counts of this clone. The V call is TRBV19, the J call TRBJ2-7; a weak D match, TRBD2 (6 bases). This CDR3 comprises 12 residues. Looked up from germline, CDR1 is LNHDA and CDR2 is SQIVND (reference sequence). V gave up 3 bases and J gave up 6 bases, with 9 bases separating them. This CDR3 is CASSMGLSEQYF. Written as DNA, the CDR3 is TGTGCCAGTAGTATGGGACTTTCCGAGCAGTACTTC.

This chain links TRBV7-2 with TRBJ1-6; D gene unclear. V shed 5 bases and J shed 1 base, with 3 bases lying between them. The CDR3 covers 13 residues. CDR1 is SGHTA, CDR2 FQGNSA, per germline. The CDR3 nucleotides are TGTGCCAGCAGCGTATCCTATAATTCACCCCTCCACTTT. Its translation: CASSVSYNSPLHF.

The chain recombines TRBV6-1 with TRBJ2-7; possibly TRBD2 for D (5 bases). The CDR3 totals 14 residues. CDR1 MNHNS and CDR2 SASEGT come from the germline V gene. V lost 3 bases and J 1 base, leaving 10 bases between the germline ends. The CDR3 DNA sequence: TGTGCCAGCAGTGACCCTAGCTATTCCTACGAGCAGTACTTC. It is translated as CASSDPSYSYEQYF.